Listed below are T cell receptor beta chains from one sample, sequenced in a study of cytomegalovirus exposure and HLA in healthy donors. Profiling relied on immunoSEQ multiplex PCR, and the TCRdb table lists in-frame clones only, not all of them. The sample holds approximately 60,000 clones, approximately 95% seen once. The sequenced sample was PBMCs. The origin of the receptors is a woman aged 18-29 years in good health and CMV-seropositive. CDR3s include the opening cysteine and the closing phenylalanine or tryptophan. The D gene is left open where the match is weak. A row's size may be missing; if present it is once, few, many or a size class.

CDR3aa | CDR3nt | d_gene | abundance | j_gene | v_gene
CASSPRKTEGEKLFF | TGTGCCAGCAGCCCCCGGAAAACAGAGGGAGAAAAACTGTTTTTT | . | . | TRBJ1-4 | TRBV7-9
CASSRTGEGGELFF | TGTGCCAGCAGCCGCACAGGGGAAGGCGGGGAGCTGTTTTTT | TRBD1 | . | TRBJ2-2 | TRBV7-9
CASSDAHQAGYGYTF | TGTGCCAGCAGCGACGCCCACCAGGCTGGCTATGGCTACACCTTC | . | . | TRBJ1-2 | TRBV9
CASRPRWNTEAFF | TGTGCCAGCAGGCCGAGGTGGAACACTGAAGCTTTCTTT | . | . | TRBJ1-1 | TRBV28
CATSRDRGLVGEQFF | TGTGCCACCAGCAGAGATAGGGGATTAGTAGGTGAGCAGTTCTTC | . | . | TRBJ2-1 | TRBV15
CASSVLPGERPGELFF | TGTGCCAGCAGCGTACTCCCGGGGGAAAGACCCGGGGAGCTGTTTTTT | . | . | TRBJ2-2 | TRBV9
CASRRGSGEQYF | TGTGCCAGCAGAAGGGGGTCGGGCGAGCAGTACTTC | . | . | TRBJ2-7 | TRBV6-5
CSASRSNTIYF | TGCAGTGCTTCACGGTCGAACACCATATATTTT | . | . | TRBJ1-3 | TRBV20-1
CACGRLAGSTGELFF | TGTGCCTGTGGAAGGCTAGCGGGAAGCACCGGGGAGCTGTTTTTT | TRBD2 | once | TRBJ2-2 | TRBV30
CASSHYPGTGTLRGYTF | TGTGCCAGCAGTCACTATCCCGGGACAGGGACCCTGCGTGGCTACACCTTC | TRBD1 | . | TRBJ1-2 | TRBV28
CATSRDLFQDRPTDTQYF | TGTGCCACCAGCAGAGATCTCTTTCAGGACAGACCCACAGATACGCAGTATTTT | . | . | TRBJ2-3 | TRBV15
CASSSGQGAGETQYF | TGTGCCAGCAGCTCGGGACAGGGGGCTGGAGAGACCCAGTACTTC | TRBD1 | . | TRBJ2-5 | TRBV7-9
CASNPGGANFPYF | TGTGCCAGTAACCCTGGGGGGGCCAACTTTCCTTACTTC | . | . | TRBJ2-5 | TRBV19